The 29 T cell receptor beta chains below were found in one sample sequenced in a study of blood T cell repertoires in COVID-19. Profiling relied on immunoSEQ multiplex PCR, and the TCRdb table lists in-frame clones only, not all of them. This repertoire shows about 270,000 clones, 80% to 85% found once; its top ten account for 2.5% to 3%. Sequenced input: peripheral blood. These receptors all come from a woman aged 60-75 years with active or convalescent COVID-19.

The V and J genes are TRBV7-6 and TRBJ2-3, with 9 positions matching TRBD2. J was trimmed by 2 bases and V by 0 bases; bases with no gene match: 3. Germline V gene lookup returns CDR1 SGHVS and CDR2 FNYEAQ. The CDR3 has 16 residues. The CDR3 nucleotides read TGTGCCAGCAGCTTAGCTGGCGGGGGGGTCACAGATACGCAGTATTTT. It codes for CASSLAGGGVTDTQYF.

The J gene is TRBJ2-5, the V gene TRBV6-6; D is uncertain. Trimming pared 7 bases from V and 4 bases from J, leaving 16 bases between. This CDR3 comprises 14 residues. Germline V gene sequence: CDR1 MNHNY, CDR2 SVGAGI (reference sequence). The CDR3, as DNA: TGTGCCAGCACCCGAAGCCTTGCGCGAGAGACCCAGTACTTC. This codes for CASTRSLARETQYF.

This clone was found a few times. This chain uses TRBV10-3 with TRBJ1-1, with TRBD1 as a possible D gene (6 bases). The CDR3 totals 14 residues. V gave up 4 bases and J gave up 0 bases, with 9 bases separating them. Germline V lookup: CDR1 ENHRY, CDR2 SYGVKD. The CDR3 sequence: CAISGTDMNTEAFF. CDR3 DNA sequence: TGTGCCATCAGTGGGACAGACATGAACACTGAAGCTTTCTTT.

This clone has only one observation. The chain links TRBV19 to TRBJ1-2; D is possibly TRBD1 (6 bases). The CDR3 loop spans 15 amino acids. V was trimmed by 0 bases and J by 2 bases, leaving 10 bases between them. Germline assignment: CDR1 LNHDA and CDR2 SQIVND (reference sequence). DNA for the CDR3: TGTGCCAGTAGTATAGAGGCAGGGGCCAACTATGGCTACACCTTC. It codes for CASSIEAGANYGYTF.

The gene calls are TRBV7-2 and TRBJ1-1; tentatively, D is TRBD1 (6 bases). The CDR3 length is 14 residues. Per the germline V gene, CDR1 is SGHTA and CDR2 is FQGNSA. V lost 5 bases, J lost 7 bases, and 17 bases lay in between. The CDR3 bases are TGTGCCAGCAGCGGCCGGGGGGGCGGAGGTGAAGCTTTCTTT. It codes for CASSGRGGGGEAFF.

This sequence joins TRBV29-1 and TRBJ2-1; a weak D match, TRBD2 (5 bases). This CDR3 is built from 16 residues. Trimming took off 5 bases at V and 3 bases at J, with 20 bases between the two ends. Germline lookup yields CDR1 SQVTM and CDR2 ANQGSEA. The CDR3 protein is CSVTRTGAPFYNEQFF. In nucleotides, the CDR3 is TGCAGCGTTACCCGGACTGGTGCACCTTTCTACAATGAGCAGTTCTTC.

The chain has TRBV19 and TRBJ1-1; 8 bases map to TRBD1. Unmatched junction bases numbered 3, after V lost 4 bases and J lost 5 bases. CDR1 and CDR2 (germline): LNHDA, SQIVND (reference sequence). CDR3 length: 13 residues. The CDR3 DNA reads as TGTGCCAGTAGTACCACAGGGGGGACTGAAGCTTTCTTT. Protein product: CASSTTGGTEAFF.

This clone was seen more than once but under ten times. Other DNA sequences within the sample encode an identical CDR3. DNA for the CDR3: TGTGCCAGCAGTTACGGCAGGGGGTTTAGATATGGCTACACCTTC. It is translated as CASSYGRGFRYGYTF. The V and J genes are TRBV6-5 and TRBJ1-2; 7 bases agree with TRBD1. CDR3 length: 15 amino acids. Trimming cost V 2 bases and J 5 bases; bases outside gene matches: 8. Looked up from germline, CDR1 is MNHEY and CDR2 is SVGAGI.

The V gene is TRBV12-5, the J gene TRBJ1-1, with D possibly matching TRBD1 (5 bases). This CDR3 contains 16 residues. Per the germline V gene, CDR1 is LGHNT and CDR2 is FRNRAP. V lost 5 bases to trimming and J lost 1 base, with 17 bases between them. CDR3 sequence reads: CASGPRPPGENTEAFF. Written as DNA, the CDR3 is TGTGCTAGTGGTCCCCGTCCCCCGGGGGAGAACACTGAAGCTTTCTTT.

The chain is built from TRBV10-2 and TRBJ2-1; 7 nucleotides line up with TRBD2. CDR3 length equals 16 residues. The J segment lost 0 bases and the V segment lost 6 bases, leaving 8 bases of the junction unmatched. Looked up from germline, CDR1 is WSHSY and CDR2 is SAAADI. This chain's CDR3 is CASRSGLVSSYNEQFF. In nucleotides, the CDR3 is TGCGCCAGCAGATCCGGACTAGTCAGCTCCTACAATGAGCAGTTCTTC.

J is TRBJ2-3 and V is TRBV7-6; 8 bases fit TRBD2. Germline assignment: CDR1 SGHVS and CDR2 FNYEAQ. The ends lost 5 bases at V and 2 bases at J; junction bases unmatched: 9. CDR3 size: 16 residues. CDR3 bases: TGTGCCAGCAGCCCCCGGGGTAGCGGGACCACAGATACGCAGTATTTT. Amino acids: CASSPRGSGTTDTQYF.

The CDR3 spells CASSLGSNTEAFF. The CDR3 DNA reads TGTGCCAGCAGCCTCGGGTCGAACACTGAAGCTTTCTTT. The genes are TRBV3-1 (or the pseudogene TRBV3-2) and TRBJ1-1, with D hard to call. V was trimmed by 4 bases and J by 1 base, leaving 7 bases between them. This CDR3 has 13 residues. Germline loops: CDR1 LGHDT, CDR2 YNNKEL (reference sequence).

The chain joins TRBV6-5 to TRBJ2-3, with 11 positions matching TRBD2. The germline V gene has CDR1 MNHEY and CDR2 SVGAGI. V gave up 5 bases and J gave up 1 base; unmatched junction bases: 2. This CDR3 has 15 residues. This chain's CDR3 is CASSKGLAGTDTQYF. The CDR3 DNA reads TGTGCCAGCAGTAAGGGACTAGCGGGCACAGATACGCAGTATTTT.

The chain links TRBV18 to TRBJ1-3, with D perhaps matching TRBD1 (5 bases). CDR1 is KGHSH and CDR2 is LQKENI in the germline V gene. There are 15 residues in the CDR3. Trimming shortened V by 3 bases and J by 7 bases, and 16 bases separated the two germline ends. As DNA, the CDR3 is TGTGCCAGCTCACCCTCGGAGGGGAGTCGGAACACCATATATTTT. Its protein is CASSPSEGSRNTIYF. Together with reference TRBV18 and TRBJ1-3, the CDR3 gives the full variable domain: NAGVMQNPRHLVRRRGQEARLRCSPMKGHSHVYWYRQLPEEGLKFMVYLQKENIIDESGMPKERFSAEFPKEGPSILRIQQVVRGDSAAYFCASSPSEGSRNTIYFGEGSWLTVV.

V gene TRBV2 combines with J gene TRBJ1-2; D remains ambiguous. The germline V and J ends were trimmed by 4 bases and 2 bases, with 14 bases remaining between them. Looked up from germline, CDR1 is SNHLY and CDR2 is FYNNEI. CDR3 length: 15 amino acids. This CDR3 reads CASSALTGINYGYTF. The CDR3 DNA sequence: TGTGCCAGCAGTGCTCTGACCGGGATAAACTATGGCTACACCTTC.

The chain employs TRBV10-3 and TRBJ1-2; unclear D gene. This CDR3 is 14 amino acids long. Germline CDR1 is ENHRY and CDR2 is SYGVKD. V was pared by 8 bases and J by 3 bases, with 16 bases between. CDR3 sequence reads: CAILPTQDYYGYTF. The CDR3 coding sequence is TGTGCCATCCTCCCAACCCAGGACTACTATGGCTACACCTTC.

The chain carries TRBV19 and TRBJ2-7, with TRBD2 identical over 10 bases. The V segment lost 4 bases and the J segment 5 bases; nucleotides outside the gene matches: 14. Germline V CDR1 and CDR2: LNHDA, SQIVND (reference sequence). The CDR3 spans 17 residues. The CDR3 spells CASSRQFERGGRDEQYF. The CDR3 DNA reads as TGTGCCAGTAGTAGACAGTTTGAGCGGGGGGGCCGCGACGAGCAGTACTTC.

The rearrangement uses TRBV7-2 and TRBJ2-3, with 11 bases matching TRBD2. This CDR3 is built from 16 residues. The germline V gene has CDR1 SGHTA and CDR2 FQGNSA. V lost 1 base to trimming and J lost 5 bases; unmatched junction nucleotides: 5. The CDR3 DNA sequence: TGTGCCAGCAGCTTAGATAGCGGGGGGGCTGGAGATACGCAGTATTTT. As protein: CASSLDSGGAGDTQYF.

The rearrangement links TRBV6-5 to TRBJ2-7; 9 bases line up with TRBD1. This CDR3 is built from 15 residues. The germline gives CDR1 MNHEY, CDR2 SVGAGI. With 6 bases clipped from V and 6 bases from J, the junction kept 12 bases outside the gene matches. CDR3: CASSSAGQGRSEQYF. The CDR3 DNA reads as TGTGCCAGCAGCTCCGCGGGACAGGGTCGATCCGAGCAGTACTTC.

This chain links TRBV7-8 with TRBJ1-3, with 8 bases that match TRBD1. The CDR3 contains 16 residues. Unmatched junction bases numbered 3, after V lost 2 bases and J lost 0 bases. Germline values: CDR1 SGHVS, CDR2 FQNEAQ. CDR3 residues: CASSLSTGGSGNTIYF. The CDR3 nucleotides read TGTGCCAGCAGCTTAAGTACAGGGGGCTCTGGAAACACCATATATTTT.

The chain couples TRBV7-9 to TRBJ2-1; D perhaps matches TRBD1 (7 bases). The CDR3 has 13 residues. The germline gives CDR1 SEHNR, CDR2 FQNEAQ (reference sequence). V lost 3 bases, J lost 5 bases, and 8 bases lay in between. CDR3 region: CASSFRGDNEQFF. CDR3 in DNA: TGTGCCAGCAGCTTCAGGGGGGACAATGAGCAGTTCTTC.

This sequence joins TRBV4-1 and TRBJ2-7; D remains unclear. CDR3 length: 15 amino acids. The ends were cut back, 5 bases at V and 2 bases at J, with 16 bases in the middle. Germline V gives CDR1 MGHRA, CDR2 YSYEKL. CDR3 in DNA: TGCGCCAGCAGCTCCAAAATGAGCAAACCCTACGAGCAGTACTTC. Protein product: CASSSKMSKPYEQYF.

The chain has TRBV6-6 and TRBJ1-1; D is uncertain. Germline-derived CDR1 and CDR2 are MNHNY and SVGAGI (reference sequence). The germline V and J ends were trimmed by 5 bases and 6 bases, with 13 bases remaining between them. The CDR3 loop spans 13 amino acids. This chain's CDR3 is CASSGLGRAEAFF. CDR3 in DNA: TGTGCCAGCAGTGGACTCGGGCGGGCTGAAGCTTTCTTT.

The chain employs TRBV19 and TRBJ2-7; D may be TRBD1 (6 bases). In germline, CDR1 is LNHDA, CDR2 SQIVND (reference sequence). The CDR3 loop spans 12 amino acids. V was clipped by 5 bases and J by 5 bases, with 10 bases between them. The DNA of the CDR3 is TGTGCCAGTAGTCAGGGGACCGACGAGCAGTACTTC. Its translation: CASSQGTDEQYF.

The chain recombines TRBV10-1 with TRBJ2-5; D possibly corresponds to TRBD2 (5 bases). Per the germline V gene, CDR1 is WNHNN and CDR2 is SYGVQD (reference sequence). This CDR3 has 12 amino acids. V lost 8 bases to trimming and J lost 5 bases, with 12 bases between them. The CDR3, as DNA: TGCGCCAGCCACCGAAGGAGGGAGACCCAGTACTTC. Translation: CASHRRRETQYF.

This clone was counted once. A read error may account for a junction end that differs from germline. The chain couples TRBV20-1 to TRBJ1-4, with 7 bases lining up with TRBD1. The length of the CDR3 is 14 residues. Germline V CDR1 and CDR2: DFQATT, SNEGSKA (reference sequence). Here the CDR3 reads CSASQTGTAFEGVF. CDR3 bases: TGCAGTGCTAGTCAGACCGGGACAGCCTTTGAGGGGGTCTTT.

The rearrangement links TRBV5-8 to TRBJ2-5; D uncertain. The CDR3 is 14 residues long. Germline V CDR1 and CDR2: SGHTS, YDEGEE. The V end lost 0 bases, the J end lost 5 bases, and 11 bases lay between the germline ends. CDR3 loop: CASSLVYRRETQYF. DNA of the CDR3: TGTGCCAGCAGCTTGGTGTACAGACGCGAGACCCAGTACTTC.

A single count supports this clone. This chain uses TRBV7-9 with TRBJ1-1, with a weak D call TRBD1 (5 bases). CDR1 is SEHNR and CDR2 is FQNEAQ in the germline V gene (reference sequence). Trimming removed 5 bases from V and 4 bases from J, with 14 bases in between. The CDR3 runs 14 residues. The CDR3 reads CASSLQGSGTEAFF. The CDR3 coding sequence is TGTGCCAGCAGCCTCCAGGGATCGGGCACTGAAGCTTTCTTT. Using reference TRBV7-9 and TRBJ1-1 for the parts outside the CDR3, the full variable domain is DTGVSQNPRHKITKRGQNVTFRCDPISEHNRLYWYRQTLGQGPEFLTYFQNEAQLEKSRLLSDRFSAERPKGSFSTLEIQRTEQGDSAMYLCASSLQGSGTEAFFGQGTRLTVV.

The chain carries TRBV2 and TRBJ2-3, with 10 bases identical to TRBD2. V lost 5 bases and J lost 2; bases outside the gene matches: 7. The CDR3 has 16 amino acids. Germline CDR1 and CDR2: SNHLY and FYNNEI. This CDR3 is CASSPLAGAVTDTQYF. As DNA, the CDR3 is TGTGCCAGCAGTCCTCTAGCGGGGGCAGTCACAGATACGCAGTATTTT. Supplemented by reference TRBV2 and TRBJ2-3, the full variable domain reads EPEVTQTPSHQVTQMGQEVILRCVPISNHLYFYWYRQILGQKVEFLVSFYNNEISEKSEIFDDQFSVERPDGSNFTLKIRSTKLEDSAMYFCASSPLAGAVTDTQYFGPGTRLTVL.